These T cell receptor beta chains were read from a single sample in a study of cytomegalovirus exposure and HLA in healthy donors. The table came from immunoSEQ multiplex PCR; TCRdb's copy has only in-frame clones and leaves some out. The sample records around 140,000 clones, roughly four fifths being singletons. The sequenced sample was PBMCs. Receptors originate from a woman aged 35 to 49 in good health and CMV-seronegative. Both conserved end residues are part of each CDR3. Each record gives: D gene, V gene, J gene, clone size, CDR3 protein, CDR3 DNA. D genes are given only for firm matches. Rows give clone size only sometimes, using once, few, many, or a class for an expanded clone.

TRBD2	TRBV15	TRBJ2-5	.	CATSRELFYSLAGKETQYF	TGTGCCACCAGCAGAGAATTATTCTATTCGCTAGCGGGAAAGGAGACCCAGTACTTC
TRBD1	TRBV28	TRBJ2-1	.	CASKNRGHSGEQFF	TGTGCCAGCAAGAACAGGGGGCACAGTGGTGAGCAGTTCTTC
TRBD1	TRBV14	TRBJ1-2	.	CASSQVTGGVDYGYTF	TGTGCCAGCAGCCAAGTAACAGGGGGGGTCGACTATGGCTACACCTTC
.	TRBV10-3	TRBJ2-2	.	CAISEQPDWTGELFF	TGTGCCATCAGTGAACAGCCGGATTGGACCGGGGAGCTGTTTTTT
.	TRBV28	TRBJ2-3	.	CASSSRETGYFSDTQYF	TGTGCCAGCAGTTCCCGGGAGACAGGGTATTTTTCAGATACGCAGTATTTT
.	TRBV2	TRBJ1-1	few	CARSSNTEAFF	TGTGCCAGGAGTTCAAACACTGAAGCTTTCTTT
.	TRBV18	TRBJ1-2	.	CASSPDANAGYGYTF	TGTGCCAGCTCACCGGACGCCAACGCGGGCTATGGCTACACCTTC
.	TRBV6-5	TRBJ1-6	.	CASSVGDLGSPLHF	TGTGCCAGCAGTGTCGGGGATTTAGGTTCACCCCTCCACTTT
.	TRBV5-1	TRBJ2-5	.	CASSLTSIPETQYF	TGCGCCAGCAGCTTAACTAGCATTCCAGAGACCCAGTACTTC
TRBD1	TRBV7-2	TRBJ2-3	.	CASRTQGTSTDTQYF	TGTGCCAGCAGGACACAGGGGACGAGCACAGATACGCAGTATTTT
TRBD1	TRBV23-1	TRBJ2-1	.	CASSQWDRAYNEQFF	TGCGCCAGCAGTCAATGGGACAGGGCTTACAATGAGCAGTTCTTC
.	TRBV2	TRBJ1-5	.	CASSEGAGAQPQHF	TGTGCCAGCAGTGAAGGGGCAGGGGCTCAGCCCCAGCATTTT
TRBD2	TRBV7-2	TRBJ2-1	.	CASSFPAGGFQEQFF	TGTGCCAGCAGCTTTCCGGCGGGAGGGTTTCAGGAGCAGTTCTTC
.	TRBV28	TRBJ1-1	once	CASRGETPNTEAFF	TGTGCCAGCAGGGGAGAGACTCCGAATACTGAAGCTTTCTTT
.	TRBV28	TRBJ1-3	.	CASSLGARGMDTIYF	TGTGCCAGCAGTTTAGGGGCCAGGGGCATGGACACCATATATTTT
TRBD1	TRBV7-9	TRBJ1-1	.	CASSRQGATEAFF	TGTGCCAGCAGTAGACAGGGGGCCACTGAAGCTTTCTTT
.	TRBV7-2	TRBJ1-3	.	CASSQDNSGNTIYF	TGTGCCAGCAGCCAGGACAACTCTGGAAACACCATATATTTT
TRBD2	TRBV4-2	TRBJ2-3	.	CASSQDISGGGWDTQYF	TGTGCCAGCAGCCAAGATATCAGTGGGGGAGGGTGGGATACGCAGTATTTT
.	TRBV6-5	TRBJ2-7	.	CASSYSDYGYEQYF	TGTGCCAGCAGTTACTCTGACTACGGCTACGAGCAGTACTTC
.	TRBV19	TRBJ1-2	.	CASNWGGERYGYTF	TGTGCCAGTAACTGGGGAGGGGAACGATATGGCTACACCTTC
.	TRBV11-1	TRBJ2-1	.	CASSFFAGSSYNEQFF	TGTGCCAGCAGCTTCTTTGCCGGGAGCTCCTACAATGAGCAGTTCTTC
TRBD1	TRBV7-3	TRBJ2-3	.	CASSGGQGLTDTQYF	TGTGCCAGCAGCGGCGGACAGGGTCTCACAGATACGCAGTATTTT